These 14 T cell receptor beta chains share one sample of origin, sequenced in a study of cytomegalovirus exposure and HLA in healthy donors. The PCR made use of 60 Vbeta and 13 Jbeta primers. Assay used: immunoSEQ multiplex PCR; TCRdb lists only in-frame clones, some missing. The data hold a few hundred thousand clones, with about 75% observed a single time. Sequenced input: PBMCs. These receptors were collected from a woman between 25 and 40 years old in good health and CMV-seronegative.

CDR3 in amino acids: CASSKAETYEKLFF. For the CDR3, the DNA is TGTGCCAGTAGTAAGGCAGAGACTTATGAAAAACTGTTTTTT. This chain uses TRBV19 with TRBJ1-4; no clear D gene. The V end was cut by 4 bases, the J end by 6 bases, with 12 bases between. The germline CDR1 and CDR2 sequences are LNHDA and SQIVND (reference sequence). This CDR3 region has 14 residues.

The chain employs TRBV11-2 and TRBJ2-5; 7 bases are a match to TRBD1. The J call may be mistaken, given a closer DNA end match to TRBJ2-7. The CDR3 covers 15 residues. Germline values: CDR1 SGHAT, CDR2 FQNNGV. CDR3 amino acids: CASSLAPRDSYEQYF. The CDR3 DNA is TGTGCCAGCAGCTTAGCCCCCCGGGACAGTTACGAGCAGTACTTC.

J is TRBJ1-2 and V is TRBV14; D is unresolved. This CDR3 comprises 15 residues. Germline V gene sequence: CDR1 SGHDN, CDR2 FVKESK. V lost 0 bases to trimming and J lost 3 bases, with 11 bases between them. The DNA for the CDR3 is TGTGCCAGCAGCCAAGAGGCGAACAGTTACTATGGCTACACCTTC. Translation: CASSQEANSYYGYTF.

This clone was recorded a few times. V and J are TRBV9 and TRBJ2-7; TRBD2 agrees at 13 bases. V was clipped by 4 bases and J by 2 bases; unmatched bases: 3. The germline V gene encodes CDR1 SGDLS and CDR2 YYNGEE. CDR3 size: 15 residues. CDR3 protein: CASSLLAGGPYEQYF. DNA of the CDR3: TGTGCCAGCAGCTTACTAGCGGGAGGGCCCTACGAGCAGTACTTC.

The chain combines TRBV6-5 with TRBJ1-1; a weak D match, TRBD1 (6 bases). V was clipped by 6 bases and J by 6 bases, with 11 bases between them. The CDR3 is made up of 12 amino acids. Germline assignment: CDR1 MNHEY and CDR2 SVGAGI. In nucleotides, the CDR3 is TGTGCCAGCAGACAGGGTGGAGCTGAAGCTTTCTTT. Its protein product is CASRQGGAEAFF.

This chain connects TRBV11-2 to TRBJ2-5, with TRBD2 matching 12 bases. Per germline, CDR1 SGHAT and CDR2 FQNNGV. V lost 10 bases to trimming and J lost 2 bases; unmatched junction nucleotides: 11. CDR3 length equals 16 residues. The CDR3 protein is CATEGLAGGSQETQYF. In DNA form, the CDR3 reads TGTGCCACCGAAGGTCTAGCGGGAGGGTCGCAAGAGACCCAGTACTTC.

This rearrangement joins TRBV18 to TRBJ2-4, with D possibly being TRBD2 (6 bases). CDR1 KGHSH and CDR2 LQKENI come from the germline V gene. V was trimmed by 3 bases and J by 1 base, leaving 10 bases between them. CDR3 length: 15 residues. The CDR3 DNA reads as TGTGCCAGCTCACCGGGCGGGGAGGCCAAAAACATTCAGTACTTC. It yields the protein CASSPGGEAKNIQYF.

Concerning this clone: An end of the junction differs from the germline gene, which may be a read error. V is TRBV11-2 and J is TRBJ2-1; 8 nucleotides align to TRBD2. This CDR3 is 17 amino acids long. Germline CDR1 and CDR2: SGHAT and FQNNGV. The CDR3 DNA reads TGTGTCAGCAGCTTGGTATTTAGCGGGATTTTGGGCAATGAGCAGTTCTTC. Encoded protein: CVSSLVFSGILGNEQFF.

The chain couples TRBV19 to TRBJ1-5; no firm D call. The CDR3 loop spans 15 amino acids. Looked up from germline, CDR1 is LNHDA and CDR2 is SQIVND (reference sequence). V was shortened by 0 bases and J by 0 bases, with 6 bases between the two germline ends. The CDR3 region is CASSIDLGSNQPQHF. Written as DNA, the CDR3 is TGTGCCAGTAGTATAGATCTAGGTAGCAATCAGCCCCAGCATTTT.

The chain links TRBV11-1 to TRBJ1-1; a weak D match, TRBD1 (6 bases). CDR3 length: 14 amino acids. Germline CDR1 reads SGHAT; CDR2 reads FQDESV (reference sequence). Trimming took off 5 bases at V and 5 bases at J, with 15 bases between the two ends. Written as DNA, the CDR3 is TGTGCCAGCAGCCGCCGACAGGTTGGGACTGAAGCTTTCTTT. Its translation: CASSRRQVGTEAFF.

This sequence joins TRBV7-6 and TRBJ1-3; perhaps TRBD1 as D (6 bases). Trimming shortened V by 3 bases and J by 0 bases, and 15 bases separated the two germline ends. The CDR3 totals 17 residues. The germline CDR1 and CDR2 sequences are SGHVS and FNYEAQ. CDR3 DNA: TGTGCCAGCAGCTTGGGGGGGGCTCGGCGCTCTGGAAACACCATATATTTT. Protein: CASSLGGARRSGNTIYF. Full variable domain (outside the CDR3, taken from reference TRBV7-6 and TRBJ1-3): GAGVSQSPRYKVTKRGQDVALRCDPISGHVSLYWYRQALGQGPEFLTYFNYEAQQDKSGLPNDRFSAERPEGSISTLTIQRTEQRDSAMYRCASSLGGARRSGNTIYFGEGSWLTVV.

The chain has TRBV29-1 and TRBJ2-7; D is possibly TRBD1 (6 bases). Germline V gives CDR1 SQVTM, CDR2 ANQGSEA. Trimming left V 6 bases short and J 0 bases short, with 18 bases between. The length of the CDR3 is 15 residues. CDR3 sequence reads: CSVTLRTDSSYEQYF. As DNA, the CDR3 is TGCAGCGTCACCCTACGGACAGATAGCTCCTACGAGCAGTACTTC.

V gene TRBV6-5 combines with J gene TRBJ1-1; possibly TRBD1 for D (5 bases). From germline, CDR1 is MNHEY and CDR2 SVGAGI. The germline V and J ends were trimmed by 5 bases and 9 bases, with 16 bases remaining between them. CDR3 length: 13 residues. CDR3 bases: TGTGCCAGCAGTCCCGTTACAGGTTTGCAAGCTTTCTTT. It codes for CASSPVTGLQAFF.

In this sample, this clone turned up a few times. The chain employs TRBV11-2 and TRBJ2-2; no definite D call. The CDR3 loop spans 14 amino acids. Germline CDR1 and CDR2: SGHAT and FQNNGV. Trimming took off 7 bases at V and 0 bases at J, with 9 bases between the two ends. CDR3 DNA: TGTGCCAGCACCGAACGCGCGAACACCGGGGAGCTGTTTTTT. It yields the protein CASTERANTGELFF.